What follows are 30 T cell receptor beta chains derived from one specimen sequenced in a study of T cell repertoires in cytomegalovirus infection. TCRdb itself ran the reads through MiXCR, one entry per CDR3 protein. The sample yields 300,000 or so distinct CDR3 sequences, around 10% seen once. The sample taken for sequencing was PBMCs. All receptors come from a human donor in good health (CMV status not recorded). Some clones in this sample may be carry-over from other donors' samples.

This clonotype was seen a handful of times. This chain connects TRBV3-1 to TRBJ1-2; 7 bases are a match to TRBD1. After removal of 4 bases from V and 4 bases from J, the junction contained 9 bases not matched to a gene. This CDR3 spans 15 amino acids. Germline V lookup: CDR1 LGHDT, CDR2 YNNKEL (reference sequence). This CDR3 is CASSPSSTGFYGYTF. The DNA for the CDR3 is TGTGCCAGCAGCCCCTCTTCGACAGGGTTCTATGGCTACACCTTC.

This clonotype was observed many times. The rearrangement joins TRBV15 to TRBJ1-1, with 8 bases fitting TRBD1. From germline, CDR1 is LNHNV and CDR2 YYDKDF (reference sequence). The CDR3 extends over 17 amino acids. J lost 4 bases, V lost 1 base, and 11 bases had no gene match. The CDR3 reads CATSRGGGRGLGTEAFF. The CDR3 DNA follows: TGTGCCACCAGCAGAGGGGGGGGCAGGGGGCTGGGCACTGAAGCTTTCTTT.

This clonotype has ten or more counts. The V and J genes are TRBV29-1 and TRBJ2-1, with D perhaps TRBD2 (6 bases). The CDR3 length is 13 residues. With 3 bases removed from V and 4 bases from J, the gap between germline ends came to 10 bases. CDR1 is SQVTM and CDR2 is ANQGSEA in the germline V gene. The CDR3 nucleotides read TGCAGCGTTGATGGAGGGACGTACAATGAGCAGTTCTTC. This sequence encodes CSVDGGTYNEQFF.

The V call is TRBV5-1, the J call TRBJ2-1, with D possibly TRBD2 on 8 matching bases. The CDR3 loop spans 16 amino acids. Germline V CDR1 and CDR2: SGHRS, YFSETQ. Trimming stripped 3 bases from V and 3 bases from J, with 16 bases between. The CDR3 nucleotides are TGCGCCAGCAGCTCCACCGGGGGGGACAGCTACAATGAGCAGTTCTTC. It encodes CASSSTGGDSYNEQFF.

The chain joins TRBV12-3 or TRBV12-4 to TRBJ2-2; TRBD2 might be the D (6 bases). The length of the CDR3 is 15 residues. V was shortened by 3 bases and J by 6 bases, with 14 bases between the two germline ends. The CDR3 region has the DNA TGTGCCAGCAGTTTTAGGGACTTCCCGGCCGGGGAGCTGTTTTTT. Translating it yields CASSFRDFPAGELFF.

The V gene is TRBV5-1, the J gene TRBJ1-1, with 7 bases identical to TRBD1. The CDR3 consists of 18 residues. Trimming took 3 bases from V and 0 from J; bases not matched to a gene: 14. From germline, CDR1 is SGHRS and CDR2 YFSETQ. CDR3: CASSYGTAGNIMNTEAFF. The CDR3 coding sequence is TGCGCCAGCAGCTACGGGACAGCAGGGAACATCATGAACACTGAAGCTTTCTTT. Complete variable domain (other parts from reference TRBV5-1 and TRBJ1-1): KAGVTQTPRYLIKTRGQQVTLSCSPISGHRSVSWYQQTPGQGLQFLFEYFSETQRNKGNFPGRFSGRQFSNSRSEMNVSTLELGDSALYLCASSYGTAGNIMNTEAFFGQGTRLTVV.

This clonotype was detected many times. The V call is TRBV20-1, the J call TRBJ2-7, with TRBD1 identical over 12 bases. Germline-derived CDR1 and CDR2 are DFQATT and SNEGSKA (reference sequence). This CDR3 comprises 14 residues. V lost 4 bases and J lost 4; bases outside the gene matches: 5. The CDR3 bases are TGCAGTGCTATTGGGACAGGGGGCTTATACGAGCAGTACGTC. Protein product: CSAIGTGGLYEQYV.

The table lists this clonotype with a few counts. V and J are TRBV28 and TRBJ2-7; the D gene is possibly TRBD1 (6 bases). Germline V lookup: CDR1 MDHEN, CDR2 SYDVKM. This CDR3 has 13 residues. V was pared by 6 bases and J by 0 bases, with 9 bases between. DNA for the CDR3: TGTGCCAGCAGGTCGGACAGCTCCTACGAGCAGTACGTC. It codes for CASRSDSSYEQYV.

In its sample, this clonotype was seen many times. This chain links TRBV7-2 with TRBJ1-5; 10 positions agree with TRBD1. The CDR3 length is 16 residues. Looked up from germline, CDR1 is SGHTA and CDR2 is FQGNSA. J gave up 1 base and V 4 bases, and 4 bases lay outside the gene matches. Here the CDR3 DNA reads TGTGCCAGCAGCTCTAGGACAGGGGGAAGCAATCAGCCCCAGCATTTT. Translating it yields CASSSRTGGSNQPQHF.

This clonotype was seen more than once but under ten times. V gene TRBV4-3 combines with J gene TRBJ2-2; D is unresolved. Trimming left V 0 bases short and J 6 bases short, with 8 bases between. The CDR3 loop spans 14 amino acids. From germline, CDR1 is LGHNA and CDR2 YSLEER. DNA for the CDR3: TGCGCCAGCAGCCAAGATCTCTCGGCCGGGGAGCTGTTTTTT. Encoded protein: CASSQDLSAGELFF.

CDR3 protein: CASSSTGAAAIGYTF. As DNA, the CDR3 is TGTGCCAGCAGTTCAACCGGGGCCGCGGCTATTGGCTACACCTTC. V is TRBV28 and J is TRBJ1-2; a weak D match, TRBD1 (5 bases). The CDR3 loop spans 15 amino acids. V was trimmed by 4 bases and J by 7 bases, leaving 19 bases between them. Germline V CDR1 and CDR2: MDHEN, SYDVKM.

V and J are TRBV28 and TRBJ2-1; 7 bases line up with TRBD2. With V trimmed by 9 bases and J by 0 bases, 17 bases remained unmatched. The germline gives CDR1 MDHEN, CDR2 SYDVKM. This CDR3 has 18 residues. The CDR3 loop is CARREGSRHRSSYNEQFF. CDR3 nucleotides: TGTGCCAGGAGGGAGGGATCTAGACACCGGAGCTCCTACAATGAGCAGTTCTTC.

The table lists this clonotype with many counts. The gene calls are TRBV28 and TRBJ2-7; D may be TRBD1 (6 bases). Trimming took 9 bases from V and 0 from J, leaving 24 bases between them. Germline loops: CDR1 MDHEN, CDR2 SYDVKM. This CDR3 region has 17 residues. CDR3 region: CARLASPCDRSSYEQYV. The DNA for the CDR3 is TGTGCCAGACTTGCCTCGCCCTGCGACAGGAGCTCCTACGAGCAGTACGTC.

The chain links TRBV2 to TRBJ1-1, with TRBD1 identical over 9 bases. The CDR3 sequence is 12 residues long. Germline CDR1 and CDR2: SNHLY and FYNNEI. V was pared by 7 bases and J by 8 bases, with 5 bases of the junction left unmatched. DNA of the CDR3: TGTGCCAGCAACCCGGGACAGGGAGAAGCTTTCTTT. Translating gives CASNPGQGEAFF.

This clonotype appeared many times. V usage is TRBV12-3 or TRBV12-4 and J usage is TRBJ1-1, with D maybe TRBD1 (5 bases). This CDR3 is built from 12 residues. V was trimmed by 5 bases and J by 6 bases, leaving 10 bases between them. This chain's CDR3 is CASSVWGSEAFF. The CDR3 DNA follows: TGTGCCAGCAGTGTGTGGGGGTCTGAAGCTTTCTTT.

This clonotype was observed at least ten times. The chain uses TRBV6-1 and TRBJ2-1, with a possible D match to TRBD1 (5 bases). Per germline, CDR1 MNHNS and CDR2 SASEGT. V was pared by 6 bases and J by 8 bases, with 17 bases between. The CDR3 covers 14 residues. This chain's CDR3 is CASRGIGARDEQFF. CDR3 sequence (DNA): TGTGCCAGCAGGGGGATTGGGGCCAGGGATGAGCAGTTCTTC.

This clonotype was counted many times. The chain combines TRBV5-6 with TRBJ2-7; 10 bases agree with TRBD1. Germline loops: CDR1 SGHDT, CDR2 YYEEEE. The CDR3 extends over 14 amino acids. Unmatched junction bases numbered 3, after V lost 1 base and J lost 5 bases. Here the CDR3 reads CASSLSGTGDEQYV. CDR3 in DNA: TGTGCCAGCAGCTTGTCCGGGACAGGGGACGAGCAGTACGTC.

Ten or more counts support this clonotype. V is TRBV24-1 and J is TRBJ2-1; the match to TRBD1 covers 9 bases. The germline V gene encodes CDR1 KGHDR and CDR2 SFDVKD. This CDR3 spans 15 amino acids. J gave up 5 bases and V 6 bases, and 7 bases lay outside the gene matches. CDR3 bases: TGTGCCACCAGTCGGTCGGGACAGGGAAACAATGAGCAGTTCTTC. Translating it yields CATSRSGQGNNEQFF.

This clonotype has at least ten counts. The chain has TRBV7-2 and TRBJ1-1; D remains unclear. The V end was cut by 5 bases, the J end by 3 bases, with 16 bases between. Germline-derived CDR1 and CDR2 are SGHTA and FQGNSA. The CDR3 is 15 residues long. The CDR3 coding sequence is TGTGCCAGCAGCGATCTTGAGTTACCCTACACTGAAGCTTTCTTT. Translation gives CASSDLELPYTEAFF. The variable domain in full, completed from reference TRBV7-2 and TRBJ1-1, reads GAGVSQSPSNKVTEKGKDVELRCDPISGHTALYWYRQSLGQGLEFLIYFQGNSAPDKSGLPSDRFSAERTGGSVSTLTIQRTQQEDSAVYLCASSDLELPYTEAFFGQGTRLTVV.

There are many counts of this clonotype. The CDR3 protein is CSVEVKAAQETQYF. The CDR3 bases are TGCAGCGTTGAAGTAAAGGCCGCGCAAGAGACCCAGTACTTC. This chain uses TRBV29-1 with TRBJ2-5; D uncertain. The CDR3 length is 14 residues. CDR1 is SQVTM, CDR2 ANQGSEA, per germline. The V and J ends lost 1 base and 2 bases respectively, with 11 bases between them.

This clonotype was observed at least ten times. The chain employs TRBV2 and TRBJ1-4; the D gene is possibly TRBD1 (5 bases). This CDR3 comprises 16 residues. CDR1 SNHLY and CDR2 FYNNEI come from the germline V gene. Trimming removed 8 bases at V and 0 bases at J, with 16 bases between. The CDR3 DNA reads TGTGCCAGCGGCAAGGGGACGAGAGCAACTAATGAAAAACTGTTTTTT. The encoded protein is CASGKGTRATNEKLFF.

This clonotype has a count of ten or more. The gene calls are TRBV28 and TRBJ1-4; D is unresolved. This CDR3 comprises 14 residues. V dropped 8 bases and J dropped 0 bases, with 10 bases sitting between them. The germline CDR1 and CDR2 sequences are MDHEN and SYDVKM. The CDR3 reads CASGGGATNEKLFF. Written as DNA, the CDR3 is TGTGCCAGCGGCGGTGGAGCAACTAATGAAAAACTGTTTTTT.

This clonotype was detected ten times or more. CDR3 protein: CASSYGSNIQYF. The CDR3 DNA reads as TGTGCCAGCAGCTACGGCAGTAACATTCAGTACTTC. The chain uses TRBV5-5 and TRBJ2-4; D is uncertain. This CDR3 has 12 residues. V gave up 3 bases and J gave up 7 bases, with 8 bases separating them. The germline gives CDR1 SGHKS, CDR2 YYEKEE (reference sequence). The full variable domain, its missing parts supplied by reference TRBV5-5 and TRBJ2-4, is DAGVTQSPTHLIKTRGQQVTLRCSPISGHKSVSWYQQVLGQGPQFIFQYYEKEERGRGNFPDRFSARQFPNYSSELNVNALLLGDSALYLCASSYGSNIQYFGAGTRLSVL.

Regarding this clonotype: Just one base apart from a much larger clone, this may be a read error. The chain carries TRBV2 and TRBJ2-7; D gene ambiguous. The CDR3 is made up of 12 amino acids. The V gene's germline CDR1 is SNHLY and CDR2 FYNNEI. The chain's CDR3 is CASSGPTYDQYF. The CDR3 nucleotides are TGTGCCAGCAGTGGGCCCACCTACGATCAGTACTTC.

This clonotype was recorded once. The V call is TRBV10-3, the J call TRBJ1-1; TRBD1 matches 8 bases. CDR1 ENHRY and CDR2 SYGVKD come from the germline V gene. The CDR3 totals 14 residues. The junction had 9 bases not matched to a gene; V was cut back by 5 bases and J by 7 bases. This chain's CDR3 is CAISRTAGGREAFF. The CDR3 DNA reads TGTGCCATCAGTCGGACGGCAGGGGGCCGTGAAGCTTTCTTT.

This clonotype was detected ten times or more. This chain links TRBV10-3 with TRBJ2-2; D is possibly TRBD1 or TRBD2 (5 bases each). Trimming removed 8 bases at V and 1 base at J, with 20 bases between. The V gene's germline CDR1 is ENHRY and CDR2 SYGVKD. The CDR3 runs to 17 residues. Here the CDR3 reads CAISSRQGVGNTGELFF. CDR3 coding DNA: TGTGCCATCTCGTCTCGTCAGGGAGTTGGGAACACCGGGGAGCTGTTTTTT.

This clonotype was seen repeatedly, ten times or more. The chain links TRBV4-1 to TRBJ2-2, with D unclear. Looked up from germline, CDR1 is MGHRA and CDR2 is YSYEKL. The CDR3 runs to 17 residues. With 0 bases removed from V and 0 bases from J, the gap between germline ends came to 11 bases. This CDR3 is CASSQDPDTPNTGELFF. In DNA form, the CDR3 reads TGCGCCAGCAGCCAAGACCCCGACACTCCGAACACCGGGGAGCTGTTTTTT.

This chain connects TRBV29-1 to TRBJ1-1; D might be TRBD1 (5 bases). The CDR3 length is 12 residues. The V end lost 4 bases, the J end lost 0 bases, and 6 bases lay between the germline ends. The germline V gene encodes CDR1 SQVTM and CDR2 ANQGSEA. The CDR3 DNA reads TGCAGCGTTGGGGGGGTGAACACTGAAGCTTTCTTT. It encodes CSVGGVNTEAFF.

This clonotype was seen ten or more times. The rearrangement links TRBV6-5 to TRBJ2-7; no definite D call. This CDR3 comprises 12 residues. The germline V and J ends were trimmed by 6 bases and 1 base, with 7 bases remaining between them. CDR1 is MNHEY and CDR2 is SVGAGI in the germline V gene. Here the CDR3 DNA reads TGTGCCAGCAGAACAGAGTCCTACGAGCAGTACTTC. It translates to CASRTESYEQYF.

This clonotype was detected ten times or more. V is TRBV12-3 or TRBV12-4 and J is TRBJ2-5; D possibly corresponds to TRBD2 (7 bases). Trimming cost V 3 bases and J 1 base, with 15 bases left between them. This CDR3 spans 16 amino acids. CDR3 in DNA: TGTGCCAGCAGTTTGTACCTGGCGGGGGCCCAAGAGACCCAGTACTTC. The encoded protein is CASSLYLAGAQETQYF.